The clone carrying this T cell receptor beta chain was recorded once. The antigen is unknown. This entry belongs to a study of T cell responses to AZD1222 COVID-19 vaccine. Study-level findings and limits: An increase in Spike-specific TCR breadth and depth was observed after two AZD1222 doses. Close to half of all spike-specific TCRs reportedly target regions of the variants that are unmutated. There were repertoire samples only from the period after the peak T cell response.

The study pooled second doses at about 4 or about 12 weeks. Data came from immunoSEQ multiplex PCR; TCRdb stores just in-frame clones and leaves some out. The data contain roughly 120,000 clones, more than 75% of them singletons. The CDR3 runs 14 residues. The chain recombines TRBV1 with TRBJ2-7; the D call in the table, TRBD1, was not verified against the DNA. TRBV1 is a recognized pseudogene. The source of this sequence is an adult who received the AZD1222 COVID-19 vaccine. Sequencing used peripheral blood, obtained 28 days after the second AZD1222 dose. DNA for the CDR3: TGCACCAGCAGCCAAGACTACAGCTCCTACGAGCAGTACTTC. Amino acids: CTSSQDYSSYEQYF.